These 9 T cell receptor beta chains share one sample of origin, sequenced in a study of OX40 agonist ivuxolimab in advanced cancers. Method: immunoSEQ multiplex PCR; TCRdb's copy keeps in-frame clones and lacks some. The table records 70,000 or so clones, roughly nine tenths of them present only once. The material sequenced was CD4+ or CD8+ T cells sorted from blood, taken in a trial of the OX40 agonist ivuxolimab. Every receptor here comes from an adult with an advanced solid tumor such as melanoma, head and neck, liver or kidney cancer.

The chain is built from TRBV29-1 and TRBJ1-2, with a possible D match to TRBD1 (5 bases). The V and J ends lost 3 bases and 5 bases respectively, with 13 bases between them. The germline gives CDR1 SQVTM, CDR2 ANQGSEA. The CDR3 has 13 amino acids. The CDR3 DNA follows: TGCAGCGTTGAGGGCAGGGTGAGGTATGGCTACACCTTC. The encoded protein is CSVEGRVRYGYTF. Full variable domain (missing parts from reference TRBV29-1 and TRBJ1-2): SAVISQKPSRDICQRGTSLTIQCQVDSQVTMMFWYRQQPGQSLTLIATANQGSEATYESGFVIDKFPISRPNLTFSTLTVSNMSPEDSSIYLCSVEGRVRYGYTFGSGTRLTVV.

The chain couples TRBV30 to TRBJ2-1, with TRBD2 matching over 8 bases. The germline V gene has CDR1 GTSNPN and CDR2 SVGIG (reference sequence). The CDR3 totals 15 residues. V lost 0 bases and J lost 7; bases outside the gene matches: 8. In DNA, the CDR3 is TGTGCCTGGAGTGTACAGTCGGGGGGGCAAAATGAGCAGTTCTTC. This translates into CAWSVQSGGQNEQFF.

The chain recombines TRBV2 with TRBJ2-6; no clear D. CDR1 SNHLY and CDR2 FYNNEI come from the germline V gene. The CDR3 length is 18 residues. V shed 6 bases and J shed 0 bases, with 18 bases lying between them. DNA of the CDR3: TGTGCCAGCAGGTCTCGGGCAGATTCTCGCTCTGGGGCCAACGTCCTGACTTTC. This encodes CASRSRADSRSGANVLTF.

The rearrangement links TRBV5-1 to TRBJ2-1, with D perhaps being TRBD1 or TRBD2 (5 bases each). This CDR3 spans 14 amino acids. Germline CDR1 reads SGHRS; CDR2 reads YFSETQ. V was shortened by 0 bases and J by 5 bases, with 9 bases between the two germline ends. CDR3 coding DNA: TGCGCCAGCAGCTTGGGAGGGGTGAACAATGAGCAGTTCTTC. It encodes CASSLGGVNNEQFF.

The chain links TRBV11-3 to TRBJ1-4, with D hard to call. Germline V gene data show CDR1 as SGHNT and CDR2 as YENEEA. The CDR3 has 13 amino acids. V lost 3 bases and J 3 bases, leaving 5 bases between the germline ends. As DNA, the CDR3 is TGTGCCAGCAGCTTCGGCCCTAATGAAAAACTGTTTTTT. Protein product: CASSFGPNEKLFF.

The chain uses TRBV7-3 and TRBJ2-2, with D unclear. The germline V and J ends were trimmed by 5 bases and 0 bases, with 13 bases remaining between them. Germline CDR1 reads SGHTA; CDR2 reads FQGTGA. The CDR3 loop spans 16 amino acids. CDR3 bases: TGTGCCAGCAGCCCACCGGACGAGGCGAACACCGGGGAGCTGTTTTTT. Encoded protein: CASSPPDEANTGELFF. Combining the CDR3 with reference TRBV7-3 and TRBJ2-2 gives the whole variable domain GAGVSQTPSNKVTEKGKYVELRCDPISGHTALYWYRQSLGQGPEFLIYFQGTGAADDSGLPNDRFFAVRPEGSVSTLKIQRTERGDSAVYLCASSPPDEANTGELFFGEGSRLTVL.

The rearrangement joins TRBV7-9 to TRBJ2-2; no clear D. V dropped 0 bases and J dropped 5 bases, with 10 bases sitting between them. This CDR3 has 15 amino acids. Germline V gene sequence: CDR1 SEHNR, CDR2 FQNEAQ (reference sequence). The CDR3 region is CASSLAALPTGELFF. The CDR3 DNA sequence: TGTGCCAGCAGCTTAGCAGCACTTCCAACCGGGGAGCTGTTTTTT.

This chain uses TRBV7-6 with TRBJ2-2, with 10 nucleotides matching TRBD2. The germline CDR1 and CDR2 sequences are SGHVS and FNYEAQ. V lost 0 bases to trimming and J lost 5 bases; unmatched junction nucleotides: 3. The CDR3 has 16 amino acids. The CDR3 loop is CASSLASGRGTGELFF. Written as DNA, the CDR3 is TGTGCCAGCAGCTTAGCCAGCGGGAGGGGTACCGGGGAGCTGTTTTTT.

Only one count was recorded for this clone. This chain links TRBV9 with TRBJ2-3, with D possibly TRBD2 on 6 matching bases. CDR1 and CDR2 from the germline V gene are SGDLS and YYNGEE. Between the trimmed V and J ends, which lost 0 bases and 5 bases, there was a span of 16 bases. The CDR3 consists of 16 residues. CDR3 in DNA: TGTGCCAGCAGCGTAGCGGAGGGCAGGATTGGAGATACGCAGTATTTT. It translates to CASSVAEGRIGDTQYF.